These 20 T cell receptor beta chains were all obtained from the same sample, sequenced in a study of identical twins. TCRdb passed the 5' RACE reads through MiXCR, listing each CDR3 protein once. The table has 240,000 or so distinct CDR3 sequences, approximately 10% seen once. Sequences were obtained from memory T cells sorted from blood. Receptors originate from a man aged 45-65 years in good health.

This clonotype was counted between two and nine times. The chain employs TRBV4-3 and TRBJ2-5; D ambiguous. Germline V gives CDR1 LGHNA, CDR2 YSLEER. Deletions cut 3 bases from V and 5 bases from J, with 16 bases between. This CDR3 spans 15 amino acids. CDR3 residues: CASSQGFGSRETQYF. CDR3 nucleotides: TGCGCCAGCAGCCAGGGCTTTGGGTCGAGGGAGACCCAGTACTTC.

The chain couples TRBV5-1 to TRBJ2-5; TRBD1 matches 8 bases. J was trimmed by 3 bases and V by 0 bases; bases with no gene match: 1. The germline V gene encodes CDR1 SGHRS and CDR2 YFSETQ. This CDR3 contains 14 residues. This CDR3 is CASSLGGQEETQYF. CDR3 DNA sequence: TGCGCCAGCAGCTTGGGGGGACAGGAAGAGACCCAGTACTTC.

This clonotype showed up just a few times. V is TRBV7-9 and J is TRBJ2-5; D remains ambiguous. CDR1 and CDR2 (germline): SEHNR, FQNEAQ (reference sequence). The CDR3 length is 14 residues. Deletions cut 1 base from V and 3 bases from J, with 9 bases between. As DNA, the CDR3 is TGTGCCAGCAGCTTAGGTCTGGGGAAAGAGACCCAGTACTTC. It is translated as CASSLGLGKETQYF.

This clonotype has just a few counts. The CDR3 nucleotides are TGTGCCAGCAGCTTGGAGATTCGGGTTAATGAGCAGTTCTTC. Protein product: CASSLEIRVNEQFF. V usage is TRBV5-8 and J usage is TRBJ2-1; D uncertain. The CDR3 has 14 amino acids. Trimming removed 0 bases at V and 7 bases at J, with 11 bases between. In germline, CDR1 is SGHTS, CDR2 YDEGEE. Full variable domain (outside the CDR3, taken from reference TRBV5-8 and TRBJ2-1): EAGVTQSPTHLIKTRGQQATLRCSPISGHTSVYWYQQALGLGLQFLLWYDEGEERNRGNFPPRFSGRQFPNYSSELNVNALELEDSALYLCASSLEIRVNEQFFGPGTRLTVL.

Only a few counts were recorded for this clonotype. The V gene is TRBV4-3, the J gene TRBJ1-2; TRBD1 matches at 7 bases. With V trimmed by 0 bases and J by 2 bases, 3 bases remained unmatched. The CDR3 sequence is 15 residues long. Germline CDR1 and CDR2: LGHNA and YSLEER. CDR3 region: CASSQEPQGNYGYTF. The CDR3 DNA reads TGCGCCAGCAGCCAAGAACCACAGGGGAACTATGGCTACACCTTC.

In its sample, this clonotype was seen a few times. This chain links TRBV6-1 with TRBJ1-4; TRBD1 matches 8 bases. Germline CDR1 is MNHNS and CDR2 is SASEGT. V shed 9 bases and J 6 bases; nucleotides not matched to a gene: 9. This CDR3 is built from 14 residues. CDR3 bases: TGTGCCAGTAGACTCTTGACAGGGGATGAAAAACTGTTTTTT. Residues: CASRLLTGDEKLFF.

This clonotype has more than one count but fewer than ten. J is TRBJ2-3 and V is TRBV11-2; 9 positions agree with TRBD2. Germline loops: CDR1 SGHAT, CDR2 FQNNGV. The CDR3 covers 20 residues. V lost 0 bases to trimming and J lost 2 bases; unmatched junction nucleotides: 15. The CDR3 protein is CASSLEGWVASGTYTDTQYF. The DNA for the CDR3 is TGTGCCAGCAGCTTAGAGGGTTGGGTGGCTAGCGGGACTTACACAGATACGCAGTATTTT.

The sample holds a few counts of this clonotype. The chain joins TRBV7-2 to TRBJ2-3; TRBD2 matches at 9 bases. The CDR3 length is 16 residues. From germline, CDR1 is SGHTA and CDR2 FQGNSA. J was trimmed by 4 bases and V by 2 bases; bases with no gene match: 7. The CDR3: CASSLQRGAGADTQYF. CDR3 nucleotides: TGTGCCAGCAGCTTACAGCGGGGGGCTGGCGCAGATACGCAGTATTTT.

The chain is built from TRBV5-1 and TRBJ1-1, with D perhaps matching TRBD1 (6 bases). V was shortened by 2 bases and J by 1 base, with 12 bases between the two germline ends. The V gene's germline CDR1 is SGHRS and CDR2 YFSETQ. The CDR3 extends over 15 amino acids. Here the CDR3 DNA reads TGCGCCAGCAGCTTTTCGGGACACTCGAACACTGAAGCTTTCTTT. This translates into CASSFSGHSNTEAFF.

V is TRBV5-1 and J is TRBJ1-4; possibly TRBD1 for D (5 bases). Per germline, CDR1 SGHRS and CDR2 YFSETQ. The CDR3 runs to 16 residues. V lost 5 bases, J lost 7 bases, and 21 bases lay in between. DNA for the CDR3: TGCGCCAGCAGGCCATTAAAGGGGACCGGGCCTGAAAAACTGTTTTTT. It is translated as CASRPLKGTGPEKLFF.

The J gene is TRBJ2-7, the V gene TRBV6-2 or TRBV6-3; either TRBD1 or TRBD2 may fit D (5 bases each). This CDR3 is built from 14 residues. Looked up from germline, CDR1 is MNHEY and CDR2 is SVGEGT. V lost 2 bases and J 3 bases, leaving 11 bases between the germline ends. In nucleotides, the CDR3 is TGTGCCAGCAGTTACAGGGGAGAAGGCTACGAGCAGTACTTC. Residues: CASSYRGEGYEQYF.

This clonotype was detected ten times or more. This chain uses TRBV5-1 with TRBJ2-7; possibly TRBD1 for D (5 bases). Per the germline V gene, CDR1 is SGHRS and CDR2 is YFSETQ. The length of the CDR3 is 16 residues. Trimming removed 0 bases from V and 2 bases from J, with 15 bases in between. The CDR3, as DNA: TGCGCCAGCAGCTTGGCCTTCACAGGTGCCCCCTACGAGCAGTACTTC. It translates to CASSLAFTGAPYEQYF.

Only one count was recorded for this clonotype. This rearrangement joins TRBV25-1 to TRBJ1-4; tentative D call: TRBD1 (6 bases). The length of the CDR3 is 14 residues. The germline gives CDR1 MGHDK, CDR2 SYGVNS. Trimming cost V 6 bases and J 7 bases, with 15 bases left between them. The DNA for the CDR3 is TGTGCCAGCAGGAACAGGGAGGATGGTGAAAAACTGTTTTTT. It encodes CASRNREDGEKLFF.

This clonotype was recorded at least ten times. The chain is built from TRBV29-1 and TRBJ2-7, with D possibly TRBD2 on 5 matching bases. The CDR3 runs 11 residues. Germline assignment: CDR1 SQVTM and CDR2 ANQGSEA. Between the trimmed V and J ends, which lost 8 bases and 2 bases, there was a span of 10 bases. The CDR3 loop is CSFLLAYEQYF. The DNA for the CDR3 is TGCAGCTTTCTACTAGCCTACGAGCAGTACTTC.

The chain is built from TRBV12-3 or TRBV12-4 and TRBJ1-2, with D possibly being TRBD1 (5 bases). The V gene lost 3 bases and the J gene lost 3 bases, with 8 bases spanning the gap. The CDR3 runs 13 residues. The CDR3 sequence: CASSFGRDYGYTF. The CDR3 DNA is TGTGCCAGCAGTTTCGGCAGGGACTATGGCTACACCTTC.

The chain has TRBV20-1 and TRBJ1-5; 7 nucleotides match TRBD1. V lost 2 bases and J lost 7; bases outside the gene matches: 2. Looked up from germline, CDR1 is DFQATT and CDR2 is SNEGSKA (reference sequence). The CDR3 totals 12 residues. The CDR3 is CSARQGGQPQHF. In nucleotides, the CDR3 is TGCAGTGCTAGACAGGGGGGCCAGCCCCAGCATTTT.

This chain uses TRBV7-2 with TRBJ2-5; D is unclear. This CDR3 region has 13 residues. Trimming removed 3 bases at V and 5 bases at J, with 10 bases between. Germline V gene data show CDR1 as SGHTA and CDR2 as FQGNSA. CDR3 in DNA: TGTGCCAGCAGCTTGGACCCATGGGAGACCCAGTACTTC. It translates to CASSLDPWETQYF.

This clonotype was found many times. The chain couples TRBV20-1 to TRBJ2-3; the D gene is possibly TRBD2 (5 bases). Trimming left V 3 bases short and J 0 bases short, with 13 bases between. Germline V gives CDR1 DFQATT, CDR2 SNEGSKA (reference sequence). The CDR3 has 15 residues. CDR3 sequence (DNA): TGCAGTGCTAGTATGGCGGGTACCAGCACAGATACGCAGTATTTT. As protein: CSASMAGTSTDTQYF.

The CDR3 sequence is CASSQQTGGETQYF. For the CDR3, the DNA is TGCGCCAGCAGCCAACAAACAGGGGGAGAGACCCAGTACTTC. The chain employs TRBV4-3 and TRBJ2-5, with 8 bases identical to TRBD1. The germline CDR1 and CDR2 sequences are LGHNA and YSLEER. The length of the CDR3 is 14 residues. The trim removed 2 bases at V and 4 bases at J, leaving 3 bases unmatched.

This clonotype was detected only a few times. The chain is built from TRBV5-4 and TRBJ2-1; TRBD2 matches at 9 bases. This CDR3 contains 16 residues. J lost 8 bases, V lost 0 bases, and 9 bases had no gene match. Per germline, CDR1 SGHNT and CDR2 YYREEE (reference sequence). The CDR3 DNA sequence: TGTGCCAGCAGCTTGGATCGGGGCGGGAGGGGCCATGAGCAGTTCTTC. Protein product: CASSLDRGGRGHEQFF.